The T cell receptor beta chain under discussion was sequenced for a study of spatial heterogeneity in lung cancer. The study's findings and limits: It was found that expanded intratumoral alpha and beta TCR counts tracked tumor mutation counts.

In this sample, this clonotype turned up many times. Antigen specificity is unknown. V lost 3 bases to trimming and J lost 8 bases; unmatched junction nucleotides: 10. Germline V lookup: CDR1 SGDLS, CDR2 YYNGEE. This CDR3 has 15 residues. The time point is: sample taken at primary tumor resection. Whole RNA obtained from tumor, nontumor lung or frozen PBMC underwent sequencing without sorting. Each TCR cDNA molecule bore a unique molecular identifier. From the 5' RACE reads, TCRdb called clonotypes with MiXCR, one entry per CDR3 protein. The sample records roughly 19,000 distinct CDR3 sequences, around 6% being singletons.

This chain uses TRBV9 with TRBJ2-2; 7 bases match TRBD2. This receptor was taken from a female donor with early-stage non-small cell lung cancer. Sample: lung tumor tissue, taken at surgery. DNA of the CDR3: TGTGCCAGCAGCGGACGGGAGGCCCTACGGGGGGAGCTGTTTTTT. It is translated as CASSGREALRGELFF.